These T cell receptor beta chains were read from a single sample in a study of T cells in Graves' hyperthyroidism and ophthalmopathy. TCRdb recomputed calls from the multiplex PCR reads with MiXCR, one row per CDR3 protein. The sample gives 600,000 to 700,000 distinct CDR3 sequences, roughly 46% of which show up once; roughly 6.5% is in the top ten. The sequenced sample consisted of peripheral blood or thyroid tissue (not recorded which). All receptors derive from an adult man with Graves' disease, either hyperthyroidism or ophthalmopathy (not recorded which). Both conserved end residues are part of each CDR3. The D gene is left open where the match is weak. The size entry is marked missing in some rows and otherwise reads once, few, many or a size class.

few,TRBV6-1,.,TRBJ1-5,TGTGCCATCACCACGGGACCGACTAGCAATCAGCCCCAGCATTTT,CAITTGPTSNQPQHF
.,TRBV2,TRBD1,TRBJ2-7,TGTGCCAGCAGCCTGGGGGCAGGGGGCGCAGGGGACCAGTACTTC,CASSLGAGGAGDQYF
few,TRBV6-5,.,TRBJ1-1,TGTGCCAGCAGTTCGGAGGGCAGGGTGAACACTGAAGCTTTCTTT,CASSSEGRVNTEAFF
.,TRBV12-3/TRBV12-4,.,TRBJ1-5,TGTGCCAGCAACGACGTTCAGAATCAGCCCCAGCATTTT,CASNDVQNQPQHF
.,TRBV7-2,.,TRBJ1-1,TGTGCCAGCAGCTTAGATAGGATGGACACTGAAGCTTTCTTT,CASSLDRMDTEAFF
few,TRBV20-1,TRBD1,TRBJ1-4,TGCAGTGCTAGATCCCGGGACAGGGATTTAACTAATGAAAAACTGTTTTTT,CSARSRDRDLTNEKLFF
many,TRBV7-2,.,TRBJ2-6,TGTGCCAGCAGCTTTAGTGGGGGGGGGCCTGGGGCCAACGTCCTGACTTTC,CASSFSGGGPGANVLTF
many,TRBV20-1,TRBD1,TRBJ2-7,TGCAGTGCCCAGGACAGGGTCCACGAGCAGTACTTC,CSAQDRVHEQYF
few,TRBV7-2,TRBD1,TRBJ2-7,TGTGCCAGCAGCTTGCTGGGACAGGGGGCTTCCTACGAGCAGTACTTC,CASSLLGQGASYEQYF
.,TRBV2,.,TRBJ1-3,TGTGCCAGCAGACGGGGGCGCTTGGGGAACACCATATATTTT,CASRRGRLGNTIYF
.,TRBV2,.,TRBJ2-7,TGTGCCAGCAGTGAAGCCTGGGGGCGTTATAGCGAGCAGTACTTC,CASSEAWGRYSEQYF
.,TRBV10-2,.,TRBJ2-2,TGCGCCGCCTCGAGGGGCGCCGGGGAGCTGTTTTTT,CAASRGAGELFF
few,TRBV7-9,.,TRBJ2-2,TGTGCCAGCAGCGCCCGGCCGAACACCGGGGAGCTGTTTTTT,CASSARPNTGELFF
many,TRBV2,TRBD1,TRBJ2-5,TGTGCCAGCGTCCCGCGACAGGGGGCTGGAGAGACCCAGTACTTC,CASVPRQGAGETQYF
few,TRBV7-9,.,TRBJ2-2,TGTGCCAGCAGCTTTAGTTCCGGGGAGCTGTTTTTT,CASSFSSGELFF
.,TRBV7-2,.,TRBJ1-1,TGTGCCAGCAGTTCCCCGGACATGAACACTGAAGCTTTCTTT,CASSSPDMNTEAFF
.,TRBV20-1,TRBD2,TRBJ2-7,TGCAGTGCTAGAGCCGGGACTAGCGAGAAGCAGTACTTC,CSARAGTSEKQYF
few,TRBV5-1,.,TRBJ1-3,TGCGCCAGCAGGCAACAGGGAGCTGGAAACACCATATATTTT,CASRQQGAGNTIYF
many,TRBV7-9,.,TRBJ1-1,TGTGCCGGCGAAGGGTGGAACACTGAAGCTTTCTTT,CAGEGWNTEAFF
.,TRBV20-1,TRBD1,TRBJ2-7,TGCAGTGCTTACCCGGGACAGGGGGCCTACGAGCAGTACTTC,CSAYPGQGAYEQYF
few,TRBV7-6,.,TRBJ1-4,TGTGCCAGCAGCTCAGCCGCCGGGACGGAGACTTGGGAAAAACTGTTTTTT,CASSSAAGTETWEKLFF
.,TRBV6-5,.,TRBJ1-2,TGTGCCAGCAGTGAATCCGGACGGAACTATGGCTACACCTTC,CASSESGRNYGYTF
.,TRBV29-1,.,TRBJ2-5,TGCAGCGTTGACGGATTGGGGCAGGGAGGAGAGACCCAGTACTTC,CSVDGLGQGGETQYF
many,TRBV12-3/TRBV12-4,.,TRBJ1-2,TGTGCCAGCAGTGTCTCAGGGTCGCTGAACTATGGCTACACCTTC,CASSVSGSLNYGYTF
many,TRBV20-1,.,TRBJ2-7,TGCAGTGCTACTTTAAGGGACCTATTCGGGGAGCAGTACTTC,CSATLRDLFGEQYF
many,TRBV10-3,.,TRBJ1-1,TGTGCCATCAGGGGGGGGACGGTGAACACTGAAGCTTTCTTT,CAIRGGTVNTEAFF
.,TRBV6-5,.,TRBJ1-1,TGTGCCAGCAGAGTAGCCCGGGCCACTGAAGCTTTCTTT,CASRVARATEAFF
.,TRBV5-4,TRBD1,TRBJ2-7,TGTGCCAGCAGCTTCGGACAGGTCGGCTACGAGCAGTACTTC,CASSFGQVGYEQYF
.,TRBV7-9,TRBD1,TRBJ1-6,TGTGCCAGCAGCTCCGGACAGGGGAGTGGATCACCCCTCCACTTT,CASSSGQGSGSPLHF
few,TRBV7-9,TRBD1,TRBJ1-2,TGTGCCAGCAGCTTTTATTGGACAGGGGATGGTGGTGGCTACACCTTC,CASSFYWTGDGGGYTF
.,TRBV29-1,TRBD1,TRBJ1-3,TGCAGCGTGATTGGGACAGGGGAAGACACCATATATTTT,CSVIGTGEDTIYF
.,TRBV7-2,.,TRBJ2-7,TGTGCCAGCAGCGCGTCCGGGACTCCTCAGGAGCAGTACTTC,CASSASGTPQEQYF
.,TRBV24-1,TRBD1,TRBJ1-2,TGTGCCACCAGTGATCCCCGACAGGGGACTCAATATGGCTACACCTTC,CATSDPRQGTQYGYTF
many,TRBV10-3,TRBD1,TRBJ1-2,TGTGCCATCAGTGCAGCCAGGGGGTACGGCTACACCTTC,CAISAARGYGYTF